A selection of T cell receptor beta chains follows, all from one sample in a study of T-cell memory formation after mild COVID-19. TCRdb independently ran MiXCR on the 5' RACE reads; one entry per CDR3 protein. The sample includes approximately 300,000 distinct CDR3 sequences, approximately 8.4% of them seen just once. The sequencing input was PBMCs or a T cell subset sorted from them (not recorded which). The receptor set was obtained from a man aged 18 to 29 who had mild COVID-19 (a few samples of this study predate the infection). Cell type and time point are not known. Both conserved end residues are part of each CDR3. A D gene is named only where the DNA matches it firmly. Size values are once, few and many counts, or a class for expanded clones, and some rows have none.

abundance: -
j_gene: TRBJ2-7
d_gene: -
v_gene: TRBV7-9
CDR3nt: TGTGCCAGCAGCTTGGGCAGCGTGACGCAGGGCTACGAGCAGTACTTC
CDR3aa: CASSLGSVTQGYEQYF

abundance: few
j_gene: TRBJ1-2
d_gene: -
v_gene: TRBV12-3/TRBV12-4
CDR3nt: TGTGCCAGCAGTTTACGGACAGACTATGGCTACACCTTC
CDR3aa: CASSLRTDYGYTF

abundance: -
j_gene: TRBJ2-1
d_gene: TRBD2
v_gene: TRBV4-3
CDR3nt: TGCGCCAGCGAGGCCTTAGTCGGGGGGGCACATGAGCAGTTCTTC
CDR3aa: CASEALVGGAHEQFF

abundance: -
j_gene: TRBJ1-2
d_gene: -
v_gene: TRBV4-1
CDR3nt: TGCGCCAGCAGCCAAGATCGGGCAGTGGTTAACTATGGCTACACCTTC
CDR3aa: CASSQDRAVVNYGYTF

abundance: few
j_gene: TRBJ1-2
d_gene: -
v_gene: TRBV9
CDR3nt: TGTGCCAGCAGCGTGACGCCGGGGGGAAACTATGGCTACACCTTC
CDR3aa: CASSVTPGGNYGYTF

abundance: -
j_gene: TRBJ1-2
d_gene: -
v_gene: TRBV5-6
CDR3nt: TGTGCCAGCTTCCTGCAGGGGCGCGAGTATGGCTACACCTTC
CDR3aa: CASFLQGREYGYTF

abundance: few
j_gene: TRBJ1-2
d_gene: -
v_gene: TRBV15
CDR3nt: TGTGCCACCAGCAAGAGGGCCCAGGCTAACTATGGCTACACCTTC
CDR3aa: CATSKRAQANYGYTF

abundance: few
j_gene: TRBJ2-3
d_gene: -
v_gene: TRBV24-1
CDR3nt: TGTGCCACCAGTGATGGGGGGAGCACAGATACGCAGTATTTT
CDR3aa: CATSDGGSTDTQYF

abundance: many
j_gene: TRBJ2-3
d_gene: -
v_gene: TRBV27
CDR3nt: TGTGCCAGCAGTTGGGGACGGGCTTTCACAGATACGCAGTATTTT
CDR3aa: CASSWGRAFTDTQYF

abundance: -
j_gene: TRBJ2-1
d_gene: -
v_gene: TRBV7-2
CDR3nt: TGTGCCAGCCTGCATACAGAGACCAATCGAGTCGGTGTAGGGGAGCAGTTCTTC
CDR3aa: CASLHTETNRVGVGEQFF

abundance: -
j_gene: TRBJ2-5
d_gene: -
v_gene: TRBV15
CDR3nt: TGTGCCACCAGCAGATACACAGTGCAAGAGACCCAGTACTTC
CDR3aa: CATSRYTVQETQYF

abundance: many
j_gene: TRBJ1-2
d_gene: -
v_gene: TRBV12-3/TRBV12-4
CDR3nt: TGTGCCAGCAGTTCCGGGATCTATGGCTACACCTTC
CDR3aa: CASSSGIYGYTF

abundance: few
j_gene: TRBJ1-1
d_gene: -
v_gene: TRBV20-1
CDR3nt: TGCAGTGCTAGCGTCTCGAGGGTCACTGAAGCTTTCTTT
CDR3aa: CSASVSRVTEAFF

abundance: many
j_gene: TRBJ2-3
d_gene: TRBD1
v_gene: TRBV12-3/TRBV12-4
CDR3nt: TGTGCCAGCAGTCCGGGACAGGGGTTCACAGATACGCAGTATTTT
CDR3aa: CASSPGQGFTDTQYF

abundance: -
j_gene: TRBJ2-3
d_gene: -
v_gene: TRBV20-1
CDR3nt: TGCAGTGCTAAGGGCGGGAGCACAGATACGCAGTATTTT
CDR3aa: CSAKGGSTDTQYF

abundance: -
j_gene: TRBJ2-3
d_gene: TRBD2
v_gene: TRBV9
CDR3nt: TGTGCCAGCAGCAAAGGACTAGCGGGATACACAGATACGCAGTATTTT
CDR3aa: CASSKGLAGYTDTQYF

abundance: few
j_gene: TRBJ1-1
d_gene: TRBD1
v_gene: TRBV20-1
CDR3nt: TGCAGTGCCGGACAGGGAGGGACTGAAGCTTTCTTT
CDR3aa: CSAGQGGTEAFF

abundance: many
j_gene: TRBJ2-7
d_gene: -
v_gene: TRBV10-3
CDR3nt: TGTGCCATCAGTGAGGGAACCTACGAGCAGTACTTC
CDR3aa: CAISEGTYEQYF

abundance: -
j_gene: TRBJ1-5
d_gene: -
v_gene: TRBV24-1
CDR3nt: TGTGCCACCAGTGGGGCTCTGGACGGCAATCAGCCCCAGCATTTT
CDR3aa: CATSGALDGNQPQHF

abundance: few
j_gene: TRBJ2-1
d_gene: TRBD2
v_gene: TRBV20-1
CDR3nt: TGCAGTGCTCCGGAGGCTAGCGGAGACAATGAGCAGTTCTTC
CDR3aa: CSAPEASGDNEQFF

abundance: -
j_gene: TRBJ2-2
d_gene: -
v_gene: TRBV12-3/TRBV12-4
CDR3nt: TGTGCCAGCAGACTCCTTAGTGGGGACACCGGGGAGCTGTTTTTT
CDR3aa: CASRLLSGDTGELFF

abundance: many
j_gene: TRBJ1-1
d_gene: -
v_gene: TRBV10-3
CDR3nt: TGTGCCATCAGGCTACAGGTAGGAAGTGGTGGCACTGAAGCTTTCTTT
CDR3aa: CAIRLQVGSGGTEAFF

abundance: many
j_gene: TRBJ2-5
d_gene: TRBD2
v_gene: TRBV5-1
CDR3nt: TGCGCCAGCAGCCGGCGGGAGTACCAAGAGACCCAGTACTTC
CDR3aa: CASSRREYQETQYF

abundance: -
j_gene: TRBJ2-3
d_gene: -
v_gene: TRBV12-3/TRBV12-4
CDR3nt: TGTGCCAGCAGGAGGACCCATACGCAGTATTTT
CDR3aa: CASRRTHTQYF

abundance: few
j_gene: TRBJ2-1
d_gene: TRBD2
v_gene: TRBV4-3
CDR3nt: TGCGCCAGCGGTGGCATCGGGGGGGGTGAGCAGTTCTTC
CDR3aa: CASGGIGGGEQFF

abundance: many
j_gene: TRBJ1-1
d_gene: TRBD1
v_gene: TRBV12-3/TRBV12-4
CDR3nt: TGTGCCAGCAGCTTAGGGACAGTGAACACTGAAGCTTTCTTT
CDR3aa: CASSLGTVNTEAFF

abundance: -
j_gene: TRBJ2-3
d_gene: -
v_gene: TRBV3-1
CDR3nt: TGTGCCAGCAGCCACGCGATAGTAACAGATACGCAGTATTTT
CDR3aa: CASSHAIVTDTQYF

abundance: many
j_gene: TRBJ2-3
d_gene: TRBD1
v_gene: TRBV7-3
CDR3nt: TGTGCCAGCAGCTTATCGACAGGGGGCGATGATACGCAGTATTTT
CDR3aa: CASSLSTGGDDTQYF